This entry concerns a single T cell receptor (beta chain). The antigen remains undetermined. This specimen belongs to a study of shared clonotypes between healthy human individuals. Overall study findings and caveats: Rarefaction exposed incomplete sorted-subset sequencing despite large depth. The represented genetic and exposure-history diversity was limited by the small number of donors.

Study processing details: ImmunoSEQ output held junction-only sequences without quality scores, so filtering differed. Produced via immunoSEQ multiplex PCR; TCRdb's table is partial and in-frame only. V and J calls and clone size are given by that table; D and trimming were obtained from the DNA. The table lists 2 million to 2.5 million clones, 80% to 95% of them singletons. V trimming: 5 bases; J trimming: 7 bases; junction bases outside the gene matches: 10. Germline loops: CDR1 SGHTA, CDR2 FQGTGA. This CDR3 has 15 residues. This sequence joins TRBV7-3 and TRBJ2-1; TRBD2 matches 8 bases. The sample consisted of naive CD4+ T cells from PBMCs. The subset: CD45RA+ positively selected. The sequence came from a man aged 18 to 35 in good health. Some clones in this sample may be carry-over from other donors' samples. CDR3 sequence (DNA): TGTGCCAGCAGCCTCGGACTAGCTTGGGTGAATGAGCAGTTCTTC. This sequence encodes CASSLGLAWVNEQFF.